These 22 T cell receptor beta chains originate from one sample sequenced in a study of blood T cell repertoires in COVID-19. The table came from immunoSEQ multiplex PCR; TCRdb's copy has only in-frame clones and leaves some out. Among about 74,000 clones listed, over 70% were seen once. Sequencing was performed on peripheral blood. These receptors all come from a human donor in a cohort sampled during active COVID-19.

Written as DNA, the CDR3 is TGTGCCAGCAGTTACGACAGAAACCCACTGTTTTTT. Its protein product is CASSYDRNPLFF. V gene TRBV6-6 combines with J gene TRBJ1-4, with D perhaps matching TRBD1 (5 bases). Germline V gives CDR1 MNHNY, CDR2 SVGAGI (reference sequence). CDR3 length: 12 residues. The germline V and J ends were trimmed by 2 bases and 13 bases, with 11 bases remaining between them.

This chain uses TRBV11-2 with TRBJ1-1; D possibly corresponds to TRBD1 (6 bases). CDR3 length: 15 amino acids. CDR1 is SGHAT and CDR2 is FQNNGV in the germline V gene. V dropped 4 bases and J dropped 10 bases, with 22 bases sitting between them. CDR3 DNA sequence: TGTGCCAGCAGCTACACGGCAGGGGTGGCGTCGGGAGCTTTCTTT. Translation: CASSYTAGVASGAFF.

The chain joins TRBV25-1 to TRBJ2-3; D unclear. The germline V gene has CDR1 MGHDK and CDR2 SYGVNS. The CDR3 runs to 13 residues. V lost 0 bases and J 4 bases, leaving 5 bases between the germline ends. The CDR3, as DNA: TGTGCCAGCAGTGAATATGGAGCAGATACGCAGTATTTT. It codes for CASSEYGADTQYF. Based on the CDR3 plus reference TRBV25-1 and TRBJ2-3, the full variable domain is EADIYQTPRYLVIGTGKKITLECSQTMGHDKMYWYQQDPGMELHLIHYSYGVNSTEKGDLSSESTVSRIRTEHFPLTLESARPSHTSQYLCASSEYGADTQYFGPGTRLTVL.

The V call is TRBV18, the J call TRBJ1-3, with D possibly matching TRBD1 (5 bases). The germline V gene has CDR1 KGHSH and CDR2 LQKENI. Trimming pared 3 bases from V and 4 bases from J, leaving 7 bases between. This CDR3 is 13 amino acids long. The CDR3 nucleotides read TGTGCCAGCTCACCTAACAGGGGAAACACCATATATTTT. Its protein product is CASSPNRGNTIYF.

The rearrangement joins TRBV6-5 to TRBJ2-7; D call uncertain. V was shortened by 6 bases and J by 3 bases, with 12 bases between the two germline ends. CDR3 length: 13 amino acids. The germline gives CDR1 MNHEY, CDR2 SVGAGI. The CDR3 region is CASSRSPGYEQYV. CDR3 nucleotides: TGTGCCAGCAGCCGCAGCCCGGGCTACGAGCAGTACGTC.

This clone was detected only once. This chain joins TRBV2 and TRBJ2-2; 8 nucleotides agree with TRBD1. The length of the CDR3 is 15 residues. The V gene end was trimmed by 5 bases and the J gene end by 5 bases; junction bases not matched to a gene: 7. CDR1 and CDR2 from the germline V gene are SNHLY and FYNNEI. CDR3 loop: CASSTQGARTGELFF. DNA for the CDR3: TGTGCCAGCAGTACTCAGGGGGCGAGAACCGGGGAGCTGTTTTTT.

The V call is TRBV5-4, the J call TRBJ2-5; 8 nucleotides match TRBD2. The J segment lost 2 bases and the V segment lost 4 bases, leaving 4 bases of the junction unmatched. The CDR3 runs to 14 residues. CDR1 SGHNT and CDR2 YYREEE come from the germline V gene (reference sequence). CDR3: CASSPGGWQETQYF. CDR3 coding DNA: TGTGCCAGCAGCCCGGGAGGGTGGCAAGAGACCCAGTACTTC.

CDR3 sequence reads: CASSRDRGNGYTF. CDR3 in DNA: TGTGCCAGCAGCCGGGACAGGGGCAATGGCTACACCTTC. The chain couples TRBV6-5 to TRBJ1-2; 10 bases line up with TRBD1. The CDR3 has 13 residues. Trimming took 6 bases from V and 6 from J; bases not matched to a gene: 4. CDR1 MNHEY and CDR2 SVGAGI come from the germline V gene.

V is TRBV5-4 and J is TRBJ2-7; a possible D gene is TRBD2 (6 bases). The CDR3 consists of 14 residues. In germline, CDR1 is SGHNT, CDR2 YYREEE (reference sequence). V was clipped by 3 bases and J by 4 bases, with 14 bases between them. The CDR3 region has the DNA TGTGCCAGCAGCTCCGGGAGCCCATTATACGAGCAGTACTTC. As protein: CASSSGSPLYEQYF.

This chain uses TRBV5-4 with TRBJ2-5; 11 nucleotides match TRBD2. With V trimmed by 0 bases and J by 2 bases, 3 bases remained unmatched. The CDR3 covers 16 residues. Germline V CDR1 and CDR2: SGHNT, YYREEE (reference sequence). CDR3 protein: CASSLEASGGQETQYF. The CDR3 coding sequence is TGTGCCAGCAGCTTGGAGGCTAGCGGGGGGCAAGAGACCCAGTACTTC.

The gene calls are TRBV7-3 and TRBJ2-7, with 9 bases fitting TRBD2. J was trimmed by 0 bases and V by 5 bases; bases with no gene match: 5. Germline CDR1 and CDR2: SGHTA and FQGTGA. CDR3 size: 15 residues. The CDR3 region is CASSLLAGNSYEQYF. CDR3 nucleotide sequence: TGTGCCAGCAGCCTTCTAGCGGGGAACTCCTACGAGCAGTACTTC.

Only a few counts were recorded for this clone. The rearrangement joins TRBV18 to TRBJ1-1; 9 bases are a match to TRBD1. Per the germline V gene, CDR1 is KGHSH and CDR2 is LQKENI. The CDR3 is 14 residues long. V shed 4 bases, J shed 7 bases, and the junction held 7 bases outside the gene matches. CDR3 in DNA: TGTGCCAGCTCACTAGGACAGGGGAGCGTTGAAGCTTTCTTT. Translation gives CASSLGQGSVEAFF. Supplemented by reference TRBV18 and TRBJ1-1, the full variable domain reads NAGVMQNPRHLVRRRGQEARLRCSPMKGHSHVYWYRQLPEEGLKFMVYLQKENIIDESGMPKERFSAEFPKEGPSILRIQQVVRGDSAAYFCASSLGQGSVEAFFGQGTRLTVV.

The V and J genes are TRBV7-8 and TRBJ2-7, with D perhaps matching TRBD2 (5 bases). CDR1 is SGHVS and CDR2 is FQNEAQ in the germline V gene. This CDR3 region has 15 residues. Between the trimmed V and J ends, which lost 1 base and 2 bases, there was a span of 12 bases. Here the CDR3 reads CASSLGGGKPYEQYV. In DNA, the CDR3 is TGTGCCAGCAGCTTAGGAGGAGGCAAGCCCTACGAGCAGTACGTC.

V usage is TRBV5-6 and J usage is TRBJ1-2; D may be TRBD1 (5 bases). Germline-derived CDR1 and CDR2 are SGHDT and YYEEEE. The CDR3 is 13 residues long. Deletions cut 2 bases from V and 6 bases from J, with 11 bases between. The CDR3 region is CASSFGGGHGYTF. The DNA of the CDR3 is TGTGCCAGCAGCTTCGGGGGTGGTCATGGCTACACCTTC.

The chain links TRBV7-9 to TRBJ2-5; weak D call: TRBD2 (6 bases). Deletions cut 2 bases from V and 4 bases from J, with 11 bases between. The CDR3 contains 14 residues. Germline V gene lookup returns CDR1 SEHNR and CDR2 FQNEAQ (reference sequence). The CDR3 sequence is CASSLLAGSETQYF. The CDR3 DNA follows: TGTGCCAGCAGCTTACTTGCGGGGTCAGAGACCCAGTACTTC.

The J gene is TRBJ1-6, the V gene TRBV29-1, with D possibly TRBD1 on 5 matching bases. The V gene lost 6 bases and the J gene lost 6 bases, with 12 bases spanning the gap. Germline-derived CDR1 and CDR2 are SQVTM and ANQGSEA. CDR3 length: 13 amino acids. The CDR3, as DNA: TGCAGCGTCGCCGACAGAAGTAATTCACCCCTCCACTTT. This encodes CSVADRSNSPLHF.

The chain employs TRBV6-5 and TRBJ2-2; D is unresolved. Germline V gives CDR1 MNHEY, CDR2 SVGAGI. CDR3 length: 12 amino acids. V was cut by 11 bases and J by 4 bases, with 11 bases left in between. The CDR3 here is CASRTGTGELFF. CDR3 nucleotides: TGTGCCTCCCGCACGGGCACCGGGGAGCTGTTTTTT.

The gene calls are TRBV18 and TRBJ1-1, with D unclear. The CDR3 runs to 15 residues. Germline values: CDR1 KGHSH, CDR2 LQKENI. Trimming removed 1 base at V and 1 base at J, with 10 bases between. The CDR3 loop reads CASSPRKGRNTEAFF. CDR3 coding DNA: TGTGCCAGCTCACCACGTAAAGGGAGGAACACTGAAGCTTTCTTT.

This chain uses TRBV18 with TRBJ2-7; 12 nucleotides agree with TRBD1. There are 17 residues in the CDR3. The germline gives CDR1 KGHSH, CDR2 LQKENI. After removal of 2 bases from V and 5 bases from J, the junction contained 10 bases not matched to a gene. The CDR3 DNA reads TGTGCCAGCTCACCATTTTCTTTGGGACAGGGGGCGAACGAGCAGTACGTC. This translates into CASSPFSLGQGANEQYV.

The rearrangement joins TRBV4-3 to TRBJ1-2, with 7 bases that match TRBD1. V lost 2 bases to trimming and J lost 1 base; unmatched junction nucleotides: 4. Germline V gene lookup returns CDR1 LGHNA and CDR2 YSLEER. The length of the CDR3 is 15 residues. The CDR3, as DNA: TGCGCCAGCAGCCAAAAAGGGGGCCTTAACTATGGCTACACCTTC. Amino acids: CASSQKGGLNYGYTF.

This clone occurred once. The chain combines TRBV19 with TRBJ1-6; maybe TRBD1 (6 bases). The CDR3 is made up of 16 amino acids. V gave up 8 bases and J gave up 8 bases, with 22 bases separating them. Per germline, CDR1 LNHDA and CDR2 SQIVND (reference sequence). The CDR3 bases are TGTGCCAGTCTATCGACGGCAGGCAGGGGAGATTCACCCCTCCACTTT. It translates to CASLSTAGRGDSPLHF.

V usage is TRBV5-4 and J usage is TRBJ2-7; 10 bases fit TRBD2. Unmatched junction bases numbered 21, after V lost 4 bases and J lost 2 bases. In germline, CDR1 is SGHNT, CDR2 YYREEE (reference sequence). The length of the CDR3 is 20 residues. The CDR3 loop reads CASSPPGRDRSSGGTYEQYF. In DNA, the CDR3 is TGTGCCAGCAGCCCCCCTGGGCGGGACAGATCTAGCGGGGGAACCTACGAGCAGTACTTC.